This entry is about one T cell receptor (beta chain). As processed by the authors: Sample TCR counts, which ranged from about 20,000 to 750,000, had a median of roughly 92,000. TCRdb re-derived calls from the RACE reads in MiXCR, one entry per CDR3 protein. TCRdb assigned the V and J calls; the authors' analysis was not used. This table has fewer than 300,000 distinct CDR3 sequences, approximately 8.4% appearing once. This sample stems from a study of human T cells and chemical hapten exposure. V shed 1 base, J shed 4 bases, and the junction held 6 bases outside the gene matches. The CDR3 is 15 amino acids. From germline, CDR1 is LGHDT and CDR2 YNNKEL (reference sequence). Time point: pre-sensitization, week 0. Regarding treatment: therapeutic diphenylcyclopropenone sensitization with weekly scalp DPC.

The rearrangement uses TRBV3-1 and TRBJ1-1, with 7 bases lining up with TRBD1. This material consisted of whole blood, taken in connection with sensitization to the hapten diphenylcyclopropenone (DPC). The source is a woman aged 40 to 50 with alopecia areata. Some clones in this sample may be carry-over from other donors' samples. CDR3 in amino acids: CASSQGDRASTEAFF. In DNA form, the CDR3 reads TGTGCCAGCAGCCAAGGAGACAGGGCGAGCACTGAAGCTTTCTTT.